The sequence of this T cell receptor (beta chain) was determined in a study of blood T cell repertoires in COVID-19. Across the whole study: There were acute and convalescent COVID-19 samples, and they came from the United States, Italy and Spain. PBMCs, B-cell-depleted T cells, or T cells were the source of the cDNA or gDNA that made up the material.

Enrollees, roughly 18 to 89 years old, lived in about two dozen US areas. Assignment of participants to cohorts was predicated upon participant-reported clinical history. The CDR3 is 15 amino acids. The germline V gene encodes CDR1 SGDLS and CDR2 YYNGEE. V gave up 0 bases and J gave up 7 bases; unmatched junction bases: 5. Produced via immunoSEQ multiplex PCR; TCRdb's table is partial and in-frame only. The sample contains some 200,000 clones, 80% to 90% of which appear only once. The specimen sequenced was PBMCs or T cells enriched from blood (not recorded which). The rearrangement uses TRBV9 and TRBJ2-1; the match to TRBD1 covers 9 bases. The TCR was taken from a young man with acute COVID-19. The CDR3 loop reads CASSVGDRERNEQFF. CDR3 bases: TGTGCCAGCAGCGTAGGGGACAGGGAGAGGAATGAGCAGTTCTTC.